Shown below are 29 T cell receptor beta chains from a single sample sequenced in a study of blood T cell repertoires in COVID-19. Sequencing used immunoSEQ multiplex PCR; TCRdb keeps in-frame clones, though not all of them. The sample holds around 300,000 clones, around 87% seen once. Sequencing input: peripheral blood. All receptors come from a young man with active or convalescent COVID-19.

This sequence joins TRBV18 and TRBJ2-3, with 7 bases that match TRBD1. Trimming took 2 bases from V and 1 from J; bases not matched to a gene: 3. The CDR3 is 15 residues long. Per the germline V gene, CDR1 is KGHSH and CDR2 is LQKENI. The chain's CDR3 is CASSPRQGGTDTQYF. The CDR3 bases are TGTGCCAGCTCACCAAGACAGGGCGGCACAGATACGCAGTATTTT.

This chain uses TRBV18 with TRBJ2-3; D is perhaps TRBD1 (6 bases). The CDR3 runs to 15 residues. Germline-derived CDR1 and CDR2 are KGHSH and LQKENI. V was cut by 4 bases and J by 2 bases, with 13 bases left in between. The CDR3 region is CASSQQGTNTDTQYF. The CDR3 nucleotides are TGTGCCAGCTCACAACAGGGTACAAACACAGATACGCAGTATTTT.

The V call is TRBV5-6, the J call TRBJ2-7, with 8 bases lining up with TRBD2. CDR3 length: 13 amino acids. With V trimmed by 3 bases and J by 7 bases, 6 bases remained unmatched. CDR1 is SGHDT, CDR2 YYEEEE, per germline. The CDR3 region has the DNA TGTGCCAGCAGCTCCGGGGGGGGCTTGGAGCAGTACTTC. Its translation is CASSSGGGLEQYF.

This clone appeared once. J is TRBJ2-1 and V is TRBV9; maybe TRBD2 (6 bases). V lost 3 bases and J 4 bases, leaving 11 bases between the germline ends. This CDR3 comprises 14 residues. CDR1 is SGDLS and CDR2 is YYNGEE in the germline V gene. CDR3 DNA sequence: TGTGCCAGCAGCGCCGGGGGATCATACAATGAGCAGTTCTTC. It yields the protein CASSAGGSYNEQFF.

In DNA form, the CDR3 reads TGTGCCAGCAGTGAAGTGCCAGGGTTTAAGACCCAGTACTTC. Translating it yields CASSEVPGFKTQYF. V gene TRBV6-1 combines with J gene TRBJ2-5; TRBD1 is a possible D gene (5 bases). The V and J ends lost 1 base and 6 bases respectively, with 12 bases between them. There are 14 residues in the CDR3. CDR1 and CDR2 (germline): MNHNS, SASEGT.

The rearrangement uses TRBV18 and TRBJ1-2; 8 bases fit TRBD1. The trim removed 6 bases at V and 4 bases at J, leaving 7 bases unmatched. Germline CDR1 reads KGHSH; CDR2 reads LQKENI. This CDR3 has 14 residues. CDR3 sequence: CASSSTGTGYGYTF. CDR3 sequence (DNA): TGTGCCAGCTCTTCGACCGGGACAGGCTATGGCTACACCTTC.

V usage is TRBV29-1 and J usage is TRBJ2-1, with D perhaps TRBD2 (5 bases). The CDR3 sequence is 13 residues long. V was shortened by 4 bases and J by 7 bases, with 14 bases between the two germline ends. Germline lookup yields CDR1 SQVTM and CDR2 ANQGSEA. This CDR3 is CSVVSGVRNEQFF. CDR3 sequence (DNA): TGCAGCGTTGTCAGCGGAGTGAGGAATGAGCAGTTCTTC.

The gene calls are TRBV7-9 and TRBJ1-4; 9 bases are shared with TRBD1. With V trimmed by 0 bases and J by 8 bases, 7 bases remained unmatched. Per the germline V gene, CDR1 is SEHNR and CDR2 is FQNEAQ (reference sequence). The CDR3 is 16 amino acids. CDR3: CASSLAPGQGKEKLFF. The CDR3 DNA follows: TGTGCCAGCAGCTTAGCTCCGGGACAGGGAAAAGAAAAACTGTTTTTT.

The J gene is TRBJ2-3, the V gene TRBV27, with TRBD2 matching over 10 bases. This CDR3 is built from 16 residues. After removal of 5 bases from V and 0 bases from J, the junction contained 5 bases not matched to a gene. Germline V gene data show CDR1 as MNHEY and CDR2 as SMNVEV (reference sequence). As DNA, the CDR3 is TGTGCCAGCAGTGATAGGACTAGCGGAAGCACAGATACGCAGTATTTT. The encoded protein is CASSDRTSGSTDTQYF.

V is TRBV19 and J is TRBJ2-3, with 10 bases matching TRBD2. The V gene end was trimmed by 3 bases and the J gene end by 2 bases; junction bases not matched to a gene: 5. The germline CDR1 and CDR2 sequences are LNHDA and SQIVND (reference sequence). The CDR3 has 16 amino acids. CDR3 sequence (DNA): TGTGCCAGTAGTATTTTTAGCGGGGGGCCCACAGATACGCAGTATTTT. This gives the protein CASSIFSGGPTDTQYF.

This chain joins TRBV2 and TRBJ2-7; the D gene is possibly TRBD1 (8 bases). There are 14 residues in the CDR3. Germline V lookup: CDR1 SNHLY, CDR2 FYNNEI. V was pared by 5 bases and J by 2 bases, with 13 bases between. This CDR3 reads CASSRGGQAYEQYF. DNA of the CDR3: TGTGCCAGCAGTAGGGGGGGACAGGCCTACGAGCAGTACTTC.

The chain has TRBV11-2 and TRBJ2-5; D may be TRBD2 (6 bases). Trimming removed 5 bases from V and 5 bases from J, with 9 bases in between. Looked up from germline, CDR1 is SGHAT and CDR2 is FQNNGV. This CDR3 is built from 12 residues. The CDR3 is CASSLGTETQYF. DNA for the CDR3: TGTGCCAGCAGCCTAGGGACTGAGACCCAGTACTTC.

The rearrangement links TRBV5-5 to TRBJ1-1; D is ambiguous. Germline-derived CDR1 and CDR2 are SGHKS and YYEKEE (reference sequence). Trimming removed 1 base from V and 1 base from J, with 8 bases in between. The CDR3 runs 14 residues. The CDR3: CASSLTTRNTEAFF. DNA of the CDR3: TGTGCCAGCAGCTTGACGACAAGGAACACTGAAGCTTTCTTT. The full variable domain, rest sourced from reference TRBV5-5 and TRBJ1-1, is DAGVTQSPTHLIKTRGQQVTLRCSPISGHKSVSWYQQVLGQGPQFIFQYYEKEERGRGNFPDRFSARQFPNYSSELNVNALLLGDSALYLCASSLTTRNTEAFFGQGTRLTVV.

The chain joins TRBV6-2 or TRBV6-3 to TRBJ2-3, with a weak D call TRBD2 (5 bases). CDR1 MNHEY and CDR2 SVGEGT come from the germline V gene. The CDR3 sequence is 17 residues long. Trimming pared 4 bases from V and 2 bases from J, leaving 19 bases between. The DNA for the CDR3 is TGTGCCAGCAGTTCGCGCCGAACCGGGGAGATCACAGATACGCAGTATTTT. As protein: CASSSRRTGEITDTQYF.

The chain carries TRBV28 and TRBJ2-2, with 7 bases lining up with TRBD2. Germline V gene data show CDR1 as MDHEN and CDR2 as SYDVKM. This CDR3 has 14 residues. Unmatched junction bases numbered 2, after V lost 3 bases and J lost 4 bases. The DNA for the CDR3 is TGTGCCAGCAGTTTTTGGGAGGGCACCGGGGAGCTGTTTTTT. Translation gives CASSFWEGTGELFF.

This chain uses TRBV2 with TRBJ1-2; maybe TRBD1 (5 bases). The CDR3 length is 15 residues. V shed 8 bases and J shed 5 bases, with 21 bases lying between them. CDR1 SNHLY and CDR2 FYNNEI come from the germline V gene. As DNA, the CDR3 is TGTGCCAGCGGGAGGACATCGTCTCCCGTTTATGGCTACACCTTC. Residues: CASGRTSSPVYGYTF. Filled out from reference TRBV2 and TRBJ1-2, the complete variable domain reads EPEVTQTPSHQVTQMGQEVILRCVPISNHLYFYWYRQILGQKVEFLVSFYNNEISEKSEIFDDQFSVERPDGSNFTLKIRSTKLEDSAMYFCASGRTSSPVYGYTFGSGTRLTVV.

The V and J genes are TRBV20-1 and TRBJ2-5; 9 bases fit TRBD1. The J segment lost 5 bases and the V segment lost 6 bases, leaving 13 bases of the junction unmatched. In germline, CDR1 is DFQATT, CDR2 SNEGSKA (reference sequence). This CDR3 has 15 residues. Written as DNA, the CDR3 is TGCAGTGCCAGTCCACAGGGGGCGACGTGGGAGACCCAGTACTTC. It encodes CSASPQGATWETQYF.

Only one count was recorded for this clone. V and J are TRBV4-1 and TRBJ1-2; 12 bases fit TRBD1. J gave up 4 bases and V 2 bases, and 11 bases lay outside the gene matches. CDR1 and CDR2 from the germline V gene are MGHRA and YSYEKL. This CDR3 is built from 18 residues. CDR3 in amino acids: CASSQTPGTGGRPYGYTF. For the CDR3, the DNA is TGCGCCAGCAGCCAAACGCCCGGGACAGGGGGCAGGCCCTATGGCTACACCTTC.

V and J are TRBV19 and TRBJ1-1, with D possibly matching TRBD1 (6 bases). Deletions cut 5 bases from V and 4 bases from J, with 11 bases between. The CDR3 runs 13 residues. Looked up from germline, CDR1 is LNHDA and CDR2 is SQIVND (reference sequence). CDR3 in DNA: TGTGCCAGTAGTCCAGGGGTGGCCACTGAAGCTTTCTTT. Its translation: CASSPGVATEAFF.

CDR3: CASSQVGQFYNEQFF. The CDR3 DNA is TGTGCCAGCAGCCAAGTCGGACAGTTCTACAATGAGCAGTTCTTC. The chain combines TRBV4-2 with TRBJ2-1, with D perhaps TRBD1 (6 bases). Germline CDR1 reads LGHNA; CDR2 reads YNFKEQ. The CDR3 totals 15 residues. Deletions cut 1 base from V and 3 bases from J, with 10 bases between.

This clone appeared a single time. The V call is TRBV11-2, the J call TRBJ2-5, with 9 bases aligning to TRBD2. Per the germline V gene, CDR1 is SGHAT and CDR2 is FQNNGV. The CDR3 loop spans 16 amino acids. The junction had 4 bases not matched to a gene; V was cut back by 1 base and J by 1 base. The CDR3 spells CASSLVVAGVQETQYF. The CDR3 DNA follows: TGTGCCAGCAGCTTAGTAGTAGCGGGGGTCCAAGAGACCCAGTACTTC.

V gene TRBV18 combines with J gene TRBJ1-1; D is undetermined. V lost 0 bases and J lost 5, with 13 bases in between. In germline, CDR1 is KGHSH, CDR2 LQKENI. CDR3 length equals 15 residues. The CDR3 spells CASSPPLGNWTEAFF. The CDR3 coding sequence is TGTGCCAGCTCACCACCTCTCGGGAATTGGACTGAAGCTTTCTTT.

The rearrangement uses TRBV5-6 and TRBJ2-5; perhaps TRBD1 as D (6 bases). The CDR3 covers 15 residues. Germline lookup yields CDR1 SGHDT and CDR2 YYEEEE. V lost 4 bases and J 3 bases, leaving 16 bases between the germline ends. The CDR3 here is CASSLLVNREETQYF. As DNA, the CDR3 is TGTGCCAGCAGCCTACTAGTGAACAGGGAAGAGACCCAGTACTTC.

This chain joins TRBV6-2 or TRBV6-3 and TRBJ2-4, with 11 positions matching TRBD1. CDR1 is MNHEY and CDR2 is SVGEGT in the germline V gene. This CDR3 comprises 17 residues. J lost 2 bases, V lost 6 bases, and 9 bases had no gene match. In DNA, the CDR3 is TGTGCCAGCAGCCAGATGGGACAGGGGGGGTCCAAAAACATTCAGTACTTC. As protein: CASSQMGQGGSKNIQYF.

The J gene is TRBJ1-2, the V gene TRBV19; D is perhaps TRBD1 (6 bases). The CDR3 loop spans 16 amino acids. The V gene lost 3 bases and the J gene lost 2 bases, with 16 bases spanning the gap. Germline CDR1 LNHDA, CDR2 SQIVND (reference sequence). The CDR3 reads CASSILPTGHNYGYTF. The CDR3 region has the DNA TGTGCCAGTAGTATCCTCCCGACAGGACACAACTATGGCTACACCTTC.

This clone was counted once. The CDR3 coding sequence is TGTGCCATCAGTGCCCCGACAGGGCTTGGCTACACCTTC. It codes for CAISAPTGLGYTF. The genes are TRBV10-3 and TRBJ1-2; 7 nucleotides line up with TRBD1. Germline CDR1 is ENHRY and CDR2 is SYGVKD. With 4 bases clipped from V and 7 bases from J, the junction kept 6 bases outside the gene matches. The CDR3 is 13 amino acids.

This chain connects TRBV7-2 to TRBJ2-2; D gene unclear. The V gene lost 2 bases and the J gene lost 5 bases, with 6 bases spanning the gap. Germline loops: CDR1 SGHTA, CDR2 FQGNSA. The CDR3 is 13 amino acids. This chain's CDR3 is CASSLTRTGELFF. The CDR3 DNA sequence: TGTGCCAGCAGCTTAACTCGGACCGGGGAGCTGTTTTTT.

CDR3 nucleotide sequence: TGTGCCACCAGTGATCCGCTAGGACTGGCAGATACGCAGTATTTT. Translated, it gives CATSDPLGLADTQYF. The chain is built from TRBV24-1 and TRBJ2-3, with TRBD2 as a possible D gene (5 bases). CDR1 is KGHDR and CDR2 is SFDVKD in the germline V gene. Trimming removed 3 bases at V and 4 bases at J, with 13 bases between. The CDR3 consists of 15 residues.

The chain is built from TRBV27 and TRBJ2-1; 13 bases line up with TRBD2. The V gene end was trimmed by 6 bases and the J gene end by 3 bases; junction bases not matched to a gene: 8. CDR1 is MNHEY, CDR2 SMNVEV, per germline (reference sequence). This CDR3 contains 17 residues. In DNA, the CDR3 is TGTGCCAGCAGCATACCGGGACTAGCGGGGCTCTACAATGAGCAGTTCTTC. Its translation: CASSIPGLAGLYNEQFF.